These T cell receptor beta chains were read from a single sample in a study of blood T cell repertoires in COVID-19. Repertoires were generated with immunoSEQ multiplex PCR, while TCRdb's copy carries only in-frame clones and drops some. The repertoire holds roughly 130,000 clones, with 90% as singletons. Sequencing was carried out using peripheral blood. All receptors come from a man in his sixties with COVID-19, enrolled during active disease. Each CDR3 is given with its conserved first and last residue. The order of the fields is J gene, V gene, clone size, D gene, CDR3 protein, CDR3 DNA. D genes are given only for firm matches. Expanded clones get a size class; other rows say once, few or many, or leave the size out.

>TRBJ2-6|TRBV6-5|.|.
CASSSFSGANVLTF
TGTGCCAGCAGTTCCTTCTCTGGGGCCAACGTCCTGACTTTC
>TRBJ1-2|TRBV19|.|.
CASKQGGYGYTF
TGTGCCAGTAAACAGGGCGGCTATGGCTACACCTTC
>TRBJ1-4|TRBV19|.|.
CASSPRGLNEKLFF
TGTGCCAGTAGTCCCCGGGGATTAAATGAAAAACTGTTTTTT
>TRBJ2-7|TRBV10-3|few|.
CAISPSGGSYEQYF
TGTGCCATCAGTCCTTCGGGTGGGAGCTACGAGCAGTACTTC
>TRBJ2-3|TRBV19|.|TRBD2
CASSIDPSPAGGPKADTQYF
TGTGCCAGTAGTATAGATCCCTCCCCAGCGGGAGGGCCAAAGGCAGATACGCAGTATTTT
>TRBJ2-7|TRBV11-1|many|.
CASSQGISYEQYF
TGTGCCAGCAGCCAGGGAATTTCCTACGAGCAGTACTTC
>TRBJ1-1|TRBV14|.|TRBD1
CASSQVIVRTGGTEAFF
TGTGCCAGCAGCCAAGTTATTGTCCGGACAGGGGGCACTGAAGCTTTCTTT
>TRBJ1-1|TRBV19|.|TRBD1
CASSDPGQGNTEAFF
TGTGCCAGTAGTGACCCGGGACAGGGGAACACTGAAGCTTTCTTT
>TRBJ2-3|TRBV6-5|.|.
CANGGDPSDTQYF
TGTGCCAACGGGGGAGACCCTAGCGATACGCAGTATTTT
>TRBJ2-7|TRBV6-5|.|TRBD2
CASSSPAGGNYEQYF
TGTGCCAGCAGCTCACCAGCGGGAGGGAACTACGAGCAGTACTTC
>TRBJ1-2|TRBV4-1|.|.
CASSQPVRGNYGYTF
TGCGCCAGCAGCCAACCGGTTAGGGGCAACTATGGCTACACCTTC
>TRBJ1-4|TRBV18|.|TRBD1
CASSQGTANEKLFF
TGTGCCAGCTCACAGGGGACAGCAAATGAAAAACTGTTTTTT
>TRBJ2-3|TRBV19|.|TRBD2
CASTPTSGRSDTQYF
TGTGCCAGTACCCCGACTAGCGGGAGATCAGATACGCAGTATTTT
>TRBJ2-2|TRBV7-9|.|.
CASSFFSPRTGELFF
TGTGCCAGCAGCTTTTTCAGTCCAAGAACCGGGGAGCTGTTTTTT
>TRBJ1-1|TRBV6-1|.|.
CASSEQGTITFF
TGTGCCAGCAGTGAACAGGGCACGATTACTTTCTTT
>TRBJ2-3|TRBV20-1|.|.
CSARFRDTQYF
TGCAGTGCTAGATTCAGGGATACGCAGTATTTT
>TRBJ2-7|TRBV7-9|.|TRBD1
CASRDQYRGGEQYF
TGTGCCAGCAGAGACCAATACAGGGGCGGCGAGCAGTACTTC
>TRBJ1-1|TRBV10-2|.|.
CASSSYRYEAFF
TGCGCCAGCAGTTCATACAGATATGAAGCTTTCTTT
>TRBJ1-2|TRBV18|.|.
CASSPGKDLGTGYTF
TGTGCCAGCTCACCGGGTAAGGATCTAGGTACCGGCTACACCTTC
>TRBJ2-5|TRBV24-1|.|.
CATSGEWGETQYF
TGTGCCACCAGTGGGGAATGGGGCGAGACCCAGTACTTC
>TRBJ2-7|TRBV30|.|TRBD1
CAWSPDRFNEQYF
TGTGCCTGGAGCCCGGACAGGTTCAACGAGCAGTACTTC
>TRBJ1-6|TRBV28|.|.
CASSLDSPLHF
TGTGCCAGCAGTCTAGATTCACCCCTCCACTTT
>TRBJ2-3|TRBV2|few|TRBD2
CASSSGLAGTTDTQYF
TGTGCCAGCAGTTCGGGACTAGCGGGTACCACAGATACGCAGTATTTT
>TRBJ1-4|TRBV5-5|.|TRBD1
CASSSTGTGGEGSEKLFF
TGTGCCAGCAGCTCTACCGGGACAGGGGGCGAAGGGAGTGAAAAACTGTTTTTT
>TRBJ2-1|TRBV9|.|TRBD2
CASSVGSSGFYNEQFF
TGTGCCAGCAGCGTAGGCTCTAGCGGGTTCTACAATGAGCAGTTCTTC
>TRBJ2-7|TRBV10-3|.|TRBD2
CAISEREGGSYEQYF
TGTGCCATCAGTGAGCGGGAGGGGGGGTCCTACGAGCAGTACTTC
>TRBJ2-5|TRBV29-1|once|TRBD2
CSVEGTSGRAGETQYF
TGCAGCGTTGAAGGGACTAGCGGGAGGGCGGGAGAGACCCAGTACTTC